Each of the 25 T cell receptor beta chains below was sequenced from the same sample in a study of tumor-infiltrating lymphocytes in oesophageal squamous cell carcinoma. TCRdb redid the calling of the PCR reads with MiXCR, one entry per CDR3 protein. The data show about 14,000 distinct CDR3 sequences, approximately 50% seen once. Sequenced sample: esophageal tumor tissue. These receptors all come from a male donor with esophageal squamous cell carcinoma.

This chain links TRBV29-1 with TRBJ2-2, with D possibly called TRBD1 or TRBD2 (6 bases each). Germline values: CDR1 SQVTM, CDR2 ANQGSEA. This CDR3 is built from 15 residues. The V end lost 3 bases, the J end lost 0 bases, and 11 bases lay between the germline ends. The CDR3 region is CSVDRGGSNTGELFF. The DNA of the CDR3 is TGCAGCGTTGACAGGGGAGGATCGAACACCGGGGAGCTGTTTTTT.

This clonotype was counted a few times. The rearrangement joins TRBV7-6 to TRBJ2-3, with D possibly matching TRBD2 (7 bases). Germline V CDR1 and CDR2: SGHVS, FNYEAQ. V lost 2 bases and J 2 bases, leaving 17 bases between the germline ends. The length of the CDR3 is 17 residues. For the CDR3, the DNA is TGTGCCAGCAGCTTAAGGTCCAGCGGGACACTCACAGATACGCAGTATTTT. Amino acids: CASSLRSSGTLTDTQYF.

This clonotype was seen just once. This sequence joins TRBV12-3 or TRBV12-4 and TRBJ1-2; D uncertain. This CDR3 is built from 14 residues. Between the trimmed V and J ends, which lost 3 bases and 6 bases, there was a span of 14 bases. CDR3 protein: CASSFQSGSHGYTF. Written as DNA, the CDR3 is TGTGCCAGCAGTTTTCAATCGGGGTCCCATGGCTACACCTTC.

This clonotype was detected only once. The chain couples TRBV12-3 or TRBV12-4 to TRBJ1-5; D gene ambiguous. The CDR3 totals 14 residues. V lost 4 bases and J lost 6, with 13 bases in between. In nucleotides, the CDR3 is TGTGCCAGCAGTTCCTCGGGTAGGGCTCAGCCCCAGCATTTT. Its translation: CASSSSGRAQPQHF.

This clonotype was seen a few times. The genes are TRBV7-3 and TRBJ2-1; 8 nucleotides line up with TRBD2. Germline V CDR1 and CDR2: SGHTA, FQGTGA. The CDR3 is 14 amino acids. Germline trimming cut 2 bases from V and 9 bases from J; bases unmatched to any gene: 6. CDR3 protein: CASSLEREFTEQFF. The CDR3 DNA reads TGTGCCAGCAGCTTAGAGCGGGAGTTCACTGAGCAGTTCTTC.

The genes are TRBV28 and TRBJ2-6, with D unclear. The germline gives CDR1 MDHEN, CDR2 SYDVKM. The V and J ends lost 2 bases and 2 bases respectively, with 4 bases between them. This CDR3 is built from 14 residues. The CDR3 loop is CASSLEPGANVLTF. The CDR3 nucleotides are TGTGCCAGCAGTTTAGAACCTGGGGCCAACGTCCTGACTTTC.

Ten or more counts support this clonotype. At one end, the junction sequence differs from germline, possibly due to a read error. The rearrangement joins TRBV6-1 to TRBJ2-7, with D possibly matching TRBD2 (5 bases). The CDR3 covers 12 residues. CDR1 and CDR2 (germline): MNHNS, SASEGT. The CDR3 is CASLAGDSPLHF. The CDR3 DNA sequence: TGTGCCAGCTTGGCGGGTGATTCACCCCTCCACTTC.

The gene calls are TRBV11-2 and TRBJ2-3, with a possible D match to TRBD1 (6 bases). This CDR3 region has 16 residues. Germline V CDR1 and CDR2: SGHAT, FQNNGV. V lost 4 bases, J lost 2 bases, and 16 bases lay in between. This CDR3 is CASSSRTVSFTDTQYF. CDR3 nucleotide sequence: TGTGCCAGCAGCTCCAGGACAGTGAGCTTCACAGATACGCAGTATTTT. The full variable domain, its missing parts supplied by reference TRBV11-2 and TRBJ2-3, is EAGVAQSPRYKIIEKRQSVAFWCNPISGHATLYWYQQILGQGPKLLIQFQNNGVVDDSQLPKDRFSAERLKGVDSTLKIQPAKLEDSAVYLCASSSRTVSFTDTQYFGPGTRLTVL.

The chain is built from TRBV7-2 and TRBJ2-3, with TRBD2 as a possible D gene (7 bases). Trimming took off 2 bases at V and 14 bases at J, with 23 bases between the two ends. The germline gives CDR1 SGHTA, CDR2 FQGNSA. The CDR3 spans 15 residues. This CDR3 is CASSLSGGITGELYF. The CDR3 DNA sequence: TGTGCCAGCAGCTTATCGGGGGGCATTACCGGGGAGCTGTATTTT.

With regard to this clonotype: At one end the junction does not follow the germline gene, possibly because of a read error. The chain links TRBV5-3 to TRBJ2-3; 8 nucleotides line up with TRBD1. The J call may be in error: the DNA end matches TRBJ2-7 better. TRBV5-3 qualifies as an ORF whose function is uncertain. The CDR3 length is 15 residues. The CDR3 region is CASSLASGTGYEQYF. Written as DNA, the CDR3 is TGTGCCAGCAGCTTGGCATCAGGGACAGGCTACGAGCAGTACTTC.

This clonotype appeared a few times. The chain recombines TRBV11-2 with TRBJ2-1; 11 nucleotides line up with TRBD2. The germline gives CDR1 SGHAT, CDR2 FQNNGV. The CDR3 has 16 amino acids. V was pared by 3 bases and J by 0 bases, with 1 base of the junction left unmatched. CDR3 coding DNA: TGTGCCAGCAGCTTTAGCGGGAGGGCCTCCTACAATGAGCAGTTCTTC. Protein: CASSFSGRASYNEQFF.

The CDR3 reads CASLFGLATDTQYF. Written as DNA, the CDR3 is TGTGCCAGCCTTTTCGGGCTAGCCACAGATACGCAGTATTTT. This chain links TRBV2 with TRBJ2-3; possibly TRBD2 for D (5 bases). CDR3 length: 14 residues. The V gene lost 8 bases and the J gene lost 2 bases, with 14 bases spanning the gap. Germline V gene data show CDR1 as SNHLY and CDR2 as FYNNEI.

The chain carries TRBV7-2 and TRBJ2-3; no clear D. From germline, CDR1 is SGHTA and CDR2 FQGNSA. The CDR3 loop spans 14 amino acids. Trimming pared 1 base from V and 0 bases from J, leaving 5 bases between. The CDR3 region is CASSLDSSTDTQYF. The CDR3 DNA reads as TGTGCCAGCAGCTTAGACTCTAGCACAGATACGCAGTATTTT.

This chain joins TRBV7-2 and TRBJ2-1; possible D gene TRBD1, 6 bases. Germline CDR1 reads SGHTA; CDR2 reads FQGNSA. The CDR3 consists of 12 residues. The V end lost 0 bases, the J end lost 14 bases, and 11 bases lay between the germline ends. The CDR3 sequence is CASSLAIGQKFF. The CDR3 DNA follows: TGTGCCAGCAGCTTAGCTATTGGACAGAAGTTCTTC.

The genes are TRBV7-8 and TRBJ2-2; possible D gene TRBD2, 6 bases. Germline CDR1 SGHVS, CDR2 FQNEAQ. Deletions cut 1 base from V and 1 base from J, with 10 bases between. The CDR3 totals 16 residues. The CDR3 DNA sequence: TGTGCCAGCAGCTTAGTCGAGGGAGGGAACACCGGGGAGCTGTTTTTT. This translates into CASSLVEGGNTGELFF. Looking up the rest from reference TRBV7-8 and TRBJ2-2 gives the full variable domain: GAGVSQSPRYKVAKRGQDVALRCDPISGHVSLFWYQQALGQGPEFLTYFQNEAQLDKSGLPSDRFFAERPEGSVSTLKIQRTQQEDSAVYLCASSLVEGGNTGELFFGEGSRLTVL.

J is TRBJ1-2 and V is TRBV27; possibly TRBD1 for D (6 bases). The CDR3 runs 15 residues. V lost 0 bases and J lost 5, with 13 bases in between. CDR1 and CDR2 (germline): MNHEY, SMNVEV (reference sequence). CDR3 sequence: CASSLSGGLGYGYTF. The DNA for the CDR3 is TGTGCCAGCAGTTTATCTGGGGGGCTGGGGTATGGCTACACCTTC.

This clonotype has ten or more counts. This sequence may be a read error, since a much larger clone differs from it by one base. The chain joins TRBV6-6 to TRBJ2-1; D gene uncertain. The last part of the DNA fits TRBJ2-7 better; the J call may be wrong. The CDR3 sequence is 15 residues long. The germline CDR1 and CDR2 sequences are MNHNY and SVGAGI (reference sequence). CDR3 coding DNA: TGTGCCAGCAGTTACGGTGAAAGCTCCTACAATGAGCAGTACTTC. It specifies CASSYGESSYNEQYF.

This chain uses TRBV6-8 with TRBJ2-1, with 10 bases matching TRBD2. Matching the DNA end better, TRBJ2-5 makes the J call doubtful. CDR3 length: 14 residues. The V gene's germline CDR1 is MNHGY and CDR2 SAAAGT. CDR3: CASSRGLAESTQYF. The CDR3 nucleotides read TGTGCCAGCAGTAGAGGACTAGCGGAGTCGACCCAGTACTTC.

V usage is TRBV6-1 and J usage is TRBJ2-7, with D perhaps TRBD1 (5 bases). The ends were cut back, 1 base at V and 2 bases at J, with 12 bases in the middle. Germline loops: CDR1 MNHNS, CDR2 SASEGT. The CDR3 runs to 15 residues. CDR3 bases: TGTGCCAGCAGTGAAGGGCAGGGCTTGGCCTACGAGCAGTACTTC. It translates to CASSEGQGLAYEQYF.

The CDR3 DNA reads TGTGCCAGCAGCTTAGCGCGTGGGTACCAAGAGACCCAGTACTTC. It encodes CASSLARGYQETQYF. The chain uses TRBV7-6 and TRBJ2-7, with unresolved D. The end of the DNA aligns better with TRBJ2-5, so the J call may be wrong. The CDR3 has 15 amino acids. CDR1 SGHVS and CDR2 FNYEAQ come from the germline V gene.

This clonotype was seen many times. This chain uses TRBV28 with TRBJ2-3, with D unresolved. CDR3 size: 14 residues. V was clipped by 10 bases and J by 6 bases, with 20 bases between them. Germline V gives CDR1 MDHEN, CDR2 SYDVKM. The CDR3 DNA follows: TGTGCCAACCCTCGGTTGGGAAGGTCCGATACGCAGTATTTT. It specifies CANPRLGRSDTQYF.

The sample holds a few counts of this clonotype. The chain employs TRBV6-1 and TRBJ2-7; TRBD1 matches at 12 bases. Germline lookup yields CDR1 MNHNS and CDR2 SASEGT. The trim removed 5 bases at V and 6 bases at J, leaving 8 bases unmatched. The CDR3 consists of 15 residues. In nucleotides, the CDR3 is TGTGCCAGCAGTCCCCCGGGACAGGGGGCTTTCGAGCAGTACTTC. Protein: CASSPPGQGAFEQYF.

The chain joins TRBV7-9 to TRBJ2-5, with 9 positions matching TRBD1. V was pared by 1 base and J by 4 bases, with 4 bases of the junction left unmatched. The CDR3 totals 15 residues. Germline values: CDR1 SEHNR, CDR2 FQNEAQ (reference sequence). The CDR3 protein is CASSLGDRDGETQYF. The CDR3 region has the DNA TGTGCCAGCAGCTTAGGGGACAGGGATGGAGAGACCCAGTACTTC.

The chain recombines TRBV28 with TRBJ1-2, with 7 bases that match TRBD1. J was trimmed by 2 bases and V by 4 bases; bases with no gene match: 1. This CDR3 contains 13 residues. Germline CDR1 and CDR2: MDHEN and SYDVKM. The CDR3 region is CASSSQGNYGYTF. As DNA, the CDR3 is TGTGCCAGCAGTTCACAGGGGAACTATGGCTACACCTTC.

The chain carries TRBV12-3 or TRBV12-4 and TRBJ2-7; D may be TRBD2 (6 bases). The CDR3 spans 12 residues. V lost 6 bases and J 7 bases, leaving 13 bases between the germline ends. CDR3 DNA sequence: TGTGCCAGCAGGGCTAGCGCCAATGAGCAGTACTTC. Translating gives CASRASANEQYF.